The 20 T cell receptor beta chains below come from one sample, sequenced in a study of T cell responses to AZD1222 COVID-19 vaccine. The method was immunoSEQ multiplex PCR; TCRdb's version includes in-frame clones alone and lacks a portion of them. The table has tens of thousands of clones, approximately 86% seen once. The sequences come from peripheral blood, collected 28 days after the second AZD1222 dose. Receptor source: an adult who received the AZD1222 COVID-19 vaccine.

This clone was observed a few times. This chain uses TRBV6-5 with TRBJ2-3; 12 positions match TRBD2. V gave up 5 bases and J gave up 9 bases; unmatched junction bases: 3. The CDR3 sequence is 13 residues long. The V gene's germline CDR1 is MNHEY and CDR2 SVGAGI. CDR3 bases: TGTGCCAGCAGTAGGACTAGCGGGAACACGCAGTATTTT. Protein product: CASSRTSGNTQYF.

The chain carries TRBV9 and TRBJ2-7, with a tentative D call TRBD1 (5 bases). Germline CDR1 reads SGDLS; CDR2 reads YYNGEE. V lost 7 bases to trimming and J lost 2 bases, with 13 bases between them. This CDR3 has 13 amino acids. CDR3 loop: CASGRGQTYEQYF. The DNA for the CDR3 is TGTGCCAGCGGAAGGGGCCAGACCTACGAGCAGTACTTC.

CDR3 sequence reads: CATSETAGTWRELFF. The CDR3 DNA is TGTGCCACCAGTGAAACCGCCGGGACCTGGAGGGAGCTGTTTTTT. The chain is built from TRBV24-1 and TRBJ2-2; D may be TRBD1 or TRBD2 (5 bases each). Trimming pared 4 bases from V and 9 bases from J, leaving 17 bases between. Germline CDR1 and CDR2: KGHDR and SFDVKD. This CDR3 contains 15 residues.

The chain couples TRBV29-1 to TRBJ2-5; D is unresolved. Trimming cost V 0 bases and J 5 bases, with 19 bases left between them. This CDR3 is built from 16 residues. Germline-derived CDR1 and CDR2 are SQVTM and ANQGSEA. This CDR3 is CSVEDGHIVFEETQYF. CDR3 sequence (DNA): TGCAGCGTTGAAGATGGTCATATCGTTTTTGAGGAGACCCAGTACTTC.

The V call is TRBV21-1, the J call TRBJ1-4. TRBV21-1 is a pseudogene locus. The CDR3 length is 16 residues. CDR3 protein: CASRSTVGGADEKLFF. The CDR3 DNA reads as TGTGCCAGCAGATCAACCGTGGGGGGAGCAGATGAAAAACTGTTTTTT.

The chain recombines TRBV28 with TRBJ2-7; D is perhaps TRBD2 (5 bases). The CDR3 contains 12 residues. The germline V and J ends were trimmed by 7 bases and 5 bases, with 12 bases remaining between them. From germline, CDR1 is MDHEN and CDR2 SYDVKM. CDR3 residues: CASTTTRDEQYF. The CDR3 region has the DNA TGTGCCAGCACTACAACTAGGGACGAGCAGTACTTC.

V and J are TRBV27 and TRBJ2-1, with a possible D match to TRBD1 (5 bases). CDR1 is MNHEY, CDR2 SMNVEV, per germline (reference sequence). V dropped 5 bases and J dropped 9 bases, with 11 bases sitting between them. The CDR3 has 12 amino acids. CDR3 in amino acids: CASSPPGIEQFF. The DNA of the CDR3 is TGTGCCAGCAGTCCCCCAGGGATTGAGCAGTTCTTC.

This clone occurred a few times. The chain recombines TRBV30 with TRBJ2-7; D assignment may be TRBD1 or TRBD2 (6 bases each). Between the trimmed V and J ends, which lost 3 bases and 3 bases, there was a span of 15 bases. The CDR3 length is 14 residues. Germline V gene sequence: CDR1 GTSNPN, CDR2 SVGIG (reference sequence). The CDR3 protein is CAWSPSGGLYEQYF. The CDR3 coding sequence is TGTGCCTGGAGCCCCAGTGGGGGGCTCTACGAGCAGTACTTC.

J is TRBJ1-5 and V is TRBV6-4; weak D call: TRBD1 (6 bases). Germline loops: CDR1 MRHNA, CDR2 SNTAGT. Trimming took 4 bases from V and 4 from J, leaving 8 bases between them. This CDR3 region has 13 residues. The DNA of the CDR3 is TGTGCCAGCAGTGCAGGGGTGAATCAGCCCCAGCATTTT. It codes for CASSAGVNQPQHF.

V gene TRBV5-1 combines with J gene TRBJ2-1; 9 positions match TRBD2. This CDR3 is 15 amino acids long. V trimming: 4 bases; J trimming: 5 bases; junction bases outside the gene matches: 7. CDR1 SGHRS and CDR2 YFSETQ come from the germline V gene. The CDR3: CASSPATSGNNEQFF. The CDR3 region has the DNA TGCGCCAGCAGCCCAGCGACTAGCGGTAACAATGAGCAGTTCTTC.

The genes are TRBV25-1 and TRBJ2-7; D is tentatively TRBD1 or TRBD2 (5 bases each). From germline, CDR1 is MGHDK and CDR2 SYGVNS. V lost 3 bases to trimming and J lost 0 bases, with 9 bases between them. There are 14 residues in the CDR3. CDR3 sequence reads: CASSESGSSYEQYF. CDR3 nucleotide sequence: TGTGCCAGCAGTGAGTCAGGGAGCTCCTACGAGCAGTACTTC.

V gene TRBV21-1 combines with J gene TRBJ2-7; TRBD1, the table's D call, lacks a check against the DNA. TRBV21-1 is a recognized pseudogene. The CDR3 runs to 15 residues. CDR3 residues: CASSKEKARGYEQYF. CDR3 DNA sequence: TGTGCCAGCAGCAAAGAGAAGGCCAGGGGATACGAGCAGTACTTC.

The chain employs TRBV6-4 and TRBJ2-1; 7 bases align to TRBD2. The V and J ends lost 1 base and 9 bases, in that order; junction bases with no gene match: 3. Germline V gene sequence: CDR1 MRHNA, CDR2 SNTAGT. The CDR3 is made up of 13 amino acids. CDR3 amino acids: CASSDWERGEQFF. The CDR3 coding sequence is TGTGCCAGCAGTGACTGGGAGCGGGGTGAGCAGTTCTTC.

The chain employs TRBV6-2 or TRBV6-3 and TRBJ1-3, with D hard to call. V was trimmed by 1 base and J by 1 base, leaving 5 bases between them. Germline V gives CDR1 MNHEY, CDR2 SVGEGT. This CDR3 region has 14 residues. This chain's CDR3 is CASSYWGSGNTIYF. CDR3 in DNA: TGTGCCAGCAGTTACTGGGGATCTGGAAACACCATATATTTT.

J is TRBJ1-6 and V is TRBV19; possibly TRBD1 for D (5 bases). Germline CDR1 reads LNHDA; CDR2 reads SQIVND (reference sequence). Trimming removed 8 bases at V and 10 bases at J, with 18 bases between. The CDR3 covers 14 residues. The DNA of the CDR3 is TGTGCCAGTGGAGTAGGGACTGATCGATCACCCCTCCACTTT. This translates into CASGVGTDRSPLHF.

The chain links TRBV30 to TRBJ2-1, with TRBD1 identical over 11 bases. The trim removed 5 bases at V and 5 bases at J, leaving 8 bases unmatched. There are 15 residues in the CDR3. Germline V lookup: CDR1 GTSNPN, CDR2 SVGIG (reference sequence). In nucleotides, the CDR3 is TGTGCCTGGGCTCCGGGACAGGGGGTGAACAATGAGCAGTTCTTC. Amino acid sequence: CAWAPGQGVNNEQFF.

The CDR3 DNA follows: TGTGCCAGCAGCCGACGGGACAGGGGTGAAAAACTGTTTTTT. Amino acids: CASSRRDRGEKLFF. J is TRBJ1-4 and V is TRBV6-5; 10 bases agree with TRBD1. CDR3 length equals 14 residues. Per the germline V gene, CDR1 is MNHEY and CDR2 is SVGAGI. The junction had 5 bases not matched to a gene; V was cut back by 6 bases and J by 7 bases.

The genes are TRBV6-1 and TRBJ2-7; 11 nucleotides match TRBD2. The germline gives CDR1 MNHNS, CDR2 SASEGT. V dropped 0 bases and J dropped 4; count of bases not matched to a gene: 2. The CDR3 runs 15 residues. This chain's CDR3 is CASSEAGTSGYEQYF. The CDR3 nucleotides are TGTGCCAGCAGTGAAGCGGGGACTAGCGGTTACGAGCAGTACTTC.

The rearrangement uses TRBV6-5 and TRBJ2-1, with a weak D call TRBD2 (5 bases). Trimming removed 6 bases from V and 6 bases from J, with 12 bases in between. Germline loops: CDR1 MNHEY, CDR2 SVGAGI. This CDR3 spans 13 amino acids. The CDR3: CASRLVARNEQFF. The DNA for the CDR3 is TGTGCCAGCAGACTAGTGGCCCGCAATGAGCAGTTCTTC.

The J gene is TRBJ1-5, the V gene TRBV11-2, with a weak D call TRBD1 (5 bases). This CDR3 has 15 amino acids. Germline assignment: CDR1 SGHAT and CDR2 FQNNGV. The V and J ends lost 3 bases and 2 bases respectively, with 11 bases between them. The CDR3 region is CASSFSGSGNQPQHF. CDR3 bases: TGTGCCAGCAGCTTCTCAGGGTCCGGCAATCAGCCCCAGCATTTT.